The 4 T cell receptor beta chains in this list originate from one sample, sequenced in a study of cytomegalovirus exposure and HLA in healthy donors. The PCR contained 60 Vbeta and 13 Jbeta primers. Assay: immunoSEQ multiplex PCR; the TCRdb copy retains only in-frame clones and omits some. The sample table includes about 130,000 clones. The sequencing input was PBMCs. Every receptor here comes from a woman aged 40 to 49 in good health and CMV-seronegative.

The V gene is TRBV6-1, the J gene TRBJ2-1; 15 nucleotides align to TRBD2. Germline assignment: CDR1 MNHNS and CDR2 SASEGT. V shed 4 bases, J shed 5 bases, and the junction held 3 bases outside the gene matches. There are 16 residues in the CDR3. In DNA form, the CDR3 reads TGTGCCAGCAGTGGGACTAGCGGGGGGGTCCACAATGAGCAGTTCTTC. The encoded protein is CASSGTSGGVHNEQFF.

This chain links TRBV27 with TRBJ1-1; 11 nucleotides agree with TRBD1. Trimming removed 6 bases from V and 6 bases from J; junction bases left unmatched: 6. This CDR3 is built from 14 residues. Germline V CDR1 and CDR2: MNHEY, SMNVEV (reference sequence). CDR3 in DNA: TGTGCCAGCAGATCCGGGACAGGGGGGTCTGAAGCTTTCTTT. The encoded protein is CASRSGTGGSEAFF.

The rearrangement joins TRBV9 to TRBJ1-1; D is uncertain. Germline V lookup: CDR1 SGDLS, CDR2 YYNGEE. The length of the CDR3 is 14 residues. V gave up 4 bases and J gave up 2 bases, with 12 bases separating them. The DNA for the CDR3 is TGTGCCAGCAGCCCTTGGGCCACCAACACTGAAGCTTTCTTT. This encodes CASSPWATNTEAFF.

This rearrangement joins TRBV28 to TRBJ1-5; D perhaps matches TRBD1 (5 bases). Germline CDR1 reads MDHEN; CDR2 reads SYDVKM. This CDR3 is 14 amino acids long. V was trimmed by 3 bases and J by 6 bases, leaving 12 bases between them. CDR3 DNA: TGTGCCAGCAGTTTTCCCAGGGAGGGTCAGCCCCAGCATTTT. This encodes CASSFPREGQPQHF.